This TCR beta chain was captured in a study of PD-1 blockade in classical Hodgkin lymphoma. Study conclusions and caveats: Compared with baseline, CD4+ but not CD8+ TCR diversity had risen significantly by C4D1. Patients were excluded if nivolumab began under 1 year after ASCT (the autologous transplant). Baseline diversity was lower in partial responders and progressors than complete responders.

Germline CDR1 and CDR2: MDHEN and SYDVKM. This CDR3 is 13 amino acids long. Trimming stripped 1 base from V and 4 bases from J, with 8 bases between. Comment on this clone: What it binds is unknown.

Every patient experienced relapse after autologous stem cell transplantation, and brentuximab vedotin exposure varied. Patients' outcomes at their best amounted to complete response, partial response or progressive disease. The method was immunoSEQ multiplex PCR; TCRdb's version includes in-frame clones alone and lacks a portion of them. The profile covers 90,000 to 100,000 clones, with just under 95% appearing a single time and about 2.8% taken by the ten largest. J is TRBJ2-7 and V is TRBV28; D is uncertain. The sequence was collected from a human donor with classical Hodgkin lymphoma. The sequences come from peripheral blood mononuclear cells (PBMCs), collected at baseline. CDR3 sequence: CASSLSIVYEQYF. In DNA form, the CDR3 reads TGTGCCAGCAGTTTATCCATAGTTTACGAGCAGTACTTC.